The 32 T cell receptor beta chains given below trace back to one sample, sequenced in a study of metastatic and nonmetastatic thyroid tumors. There were no patients who had received any treatment before thyroid surgery. TCRdb re-called clones from the PCR reads using MiXCR. The sample carries around 40,000 clones, roughly 13% recorded once. The specimen sequenced was blood. The origin of the receptors is a female donor with papillary thyroid cancer or a benign thyroid nodule (not recorded which). Some clones in this sample may be carry-over from other donors' samples.

The chain is built from TRBV11-2 and TRBJ2-3; D gene unclear. V was cut by 6 bases and J by 5 bases, with 18 bases left in between. Germline lookup yields CDR1 SGHAT and CDR2 FQNNGV. CDR3 size: 15 residues. CDR3: CASRLGFLVIDTQYF. The CDR3 bases are TGTGCCAGCAGATTGGGCTTCTTAGTCATAGATACGCAGTATTTT.

This clone was counted at least ten times. Distinct nucleotide sequences in the sample also encode this CDR3. The CDR3 protein is CASTTGRLNTEAFF. Here the CDR3 DNA reads TGTGCCAGTACCACGGGACGGTTGAACACTGAAGCTTTCTTT. V gene TRBV19 combines with J gene TRBJ1-1, with D possibly TRBD1 on 5 matching bases. The CDR3 is 14 residues long. The germline V gene has CDR1 LNHDA and CDR2 SQIVND (reference sequence). The V gene lost 7 bases and the J gene lost 0 bases, with 12 bases spanning the gap. The variable domain in full, completed from reference TRBV19 and TRBJ1-1, reads DGGITQSPKYLFRKEGQNVTLSCEQNLNHDAMYWYRQDPGQGLRLIYYSQIVNDFQKGDIAEGYSVSREKKESFPLTVTSAQKNPTAFYLCASTTGRLNTEAFFGQGTRLTVV.

The sample holds many counts of this clone. The genes are TRBV18 and TRBJ1-1; 7 bases are shared with TRBD1. Germline V gene sequence: CDR1 KGHSH, CDR2 LQKENI. The CDR3 extends over 16 amino acids. After removal of 4 bases from V and 1 base from J, the junction contained 9 bases not matched to a gene. The CDR3 reads CASSLGTGTANTEAFF. DNA for the CDR3: TGTGCCAGCTCACTTGGTACCGGGACAGCGAACACTGAAGCTTTCTTT.

With respect to this clone: The CDR3 ends on some other residue instead of the conserved phenylalanine or tryptophan, so this is likely a read error. The rearrangement joins TRBV2 to TRBJ2-2; D call uncertain. Germline CDR1 reads SNHLY; CDR2 reads FYNNEI. Trimming took 7 bases from V and 8 from J, leaving 14 bases between them. The CDR3 consists of 13 residues. CDR3 protein: CASTPKWEGELFS. DNA of the CDR3: TGTGCCAGCACCCCGAAATGGGAAGGGGAGCTGTTTTCT.

In this sample, this clone turned up many times. The chain links TRBV20-1 to TRBJ2-3; maybe TRBD1 (6 bases). The CDR3 has 13 residues. Deletions cut 5 bases from V and 4 bases from J, with 13 bases between. The germline V gene has CDR1 DFQATT and CDR2 SNEGSKA (reference sequence). The CDR3 loop is CSASQGLPDTQYF. Here the CDR3 DNA reads TGCAGTGCTTCTCAGGGGCTCCCAGATACGCAGTATTTT.

This clone appeared a few times. Being one base from a much bigger clone, this may be a read error. The rearrangement uses TRBV19 and TRBJ2-4, with TRBD2 matching over 7 bases. This CDR3 contains 15 residues. The V gene's germline CDR1 is LNHDA and CDR2 SQIVND (reference sequence). V shed 4 bases, J shed 8 bases, and the junction held 11 bases outside the gene matches. The CDR3 DNA reads as TGTGCCAGTAGTACCTCTGGCGGGAGATGGGACATTCAGTACTTC. Protein: CASSTSGGRWDIQYF. Full variable domain (outside the CDR3, taken from reference TRBV19 and TRBJ2-4): DGGITQSPKYLFRKEGQNVTLSCEQNLNHDAMYWYRQDPGQGLRLIYYSQIVNDFQKGDIAEGYSVSREKKESFPLTVTSAQKNPTAFYLCASSTSGGRWDIQYFGAGTRLSVL.

The rearrangement links TRBV7-9 to TRBJ1-1, with D hard to call. Trimming left V 1 base short and J 6 bases short, with 9 bases between. Germline V gene lookup returns CDR1 SEHNR and CDR2 FQNEAQ (reference sequence). This CDR3 is built from 13 residues. CDR3 coding DNA: TGTGCCAGCAGCTTAGACGGTTACGCTGAAGCTTTCTTT. It specifies CASSLDGYAEAFF.

This clone was observed once. V gene TRBV7-3 combines with J gene TRBJ2-1; the D gene is possibly TRBD2 (5 bases). Trimming took off 3 bases at V and 10 bases at J, with 25 bases between the two ends. The CDR3 is 17 residues long. CDR1 and CDR2 (germline): SGHTA, FQGTGA. DNA of the CDR3: TGTGCCAGCAGCTTTACATACGGCTGTCGGGGAAAGGAGGAGCAGTTCTTC. Protein: CASSFTYGCRGKEEQFF.

This clone occurred many times. J is TRBJ2-7 and V is TRBV11-2, with 7 bases identical to TRBD1. Per the germline V gene, CDR1 is SGHAT and CDR2 is FQNNGV. The trim removed 4 bases at V and 4 bases at J, leaving 1 base unmatched. This CDR3 comprises 12 residues. CDR3 loop: CASSSTGYEQYF. The CDR3 DNA follows: TGTGCCAGCAGCTCGACAGGGTACGAGCAGTACTTC.

This clone came up many times. The rearrangement uses TRBV20-1 and TRBJ2-5; tentatively, D is TRBD1 or TRBD2 (5 bases each). The CDR3 contains 13 residues. The germline V and J ends were trimmed by 6 bases and 1 base, with 12 bases remaining between them. CDR1 is DFQATT and CDR2 is SNEGSKA in the germline V gene (reference sequence). The CDR3 is CSATRGGQETQYF. The CDR3 DNA sequence: TGCAGTGCCACCCGTGGGGGCCAAGAGACCCAGTACTTC.

This clone was counted many times. A much larger clone sits a single nucleotide away, making a read error possible. The same CDR3 arises from other DNA sequences in this sample as well. V and J are TRBV6-1 and TRBJ1-3; D may be TRBD1 (5 bases). This CDR3 has 15 residues. Germline assignment: CDR1 MNHNS and CDR2 SASEGT. CDR3 in amino acids: CASSPNRLSGNTIYF. The CDR3 coding sequence is TGTGCCAGCAGCCCTAACAGGCTCTCTGGGAACACCATATATTTT.

The sample holds many counts of this clone. This chain uses TRBV24-1 with TRBJ1-3, with 11 bases that match TRBD1. Unmatched junction bases numbered 5, after V lost 3 bases and J lost 8 bases. CDR1 is KGHDR, CDR2 SFDVKD, per germline. The CDR3 has 15 residues. CDR3 sequence reads: CATSDRDRGLDTIYF. The CDR3 DNA is TGTGCCACCAGTGATCGGGACAGGGGGTTAGACACCATATATTTT.

The chain carries TRBV5-1 and TRBJ2-7; TRBD2 agrees at 7 bases. CDR1 and CDR2 from the germline V gene are SGHRS and YFSETQ. After removal of 1 base from V and 3 bases from J, the junction contained 4 bases not matched to a gene. The length of the CDR3 is 14 residues. DNA of the CDR3: TGCGCCAGCAGCTTGACACGGGGGGACTACGAGCAGTACTTC. Encoded protein: CASSLTRGDYEQYF.

This clone occurred many times. The chain is built from TRBV5-1 and TRBJ1-1; D unclear. Germline CDR1 and CDR2: SGHRS and YFSETQ. The CDR3 is 14 amino acids. V was trimmed by 2 bases and J by 1 base, leaving 9 bases between them. CDR3 region: CASSFVVWNTEAFF. The CDR3 nucleotides are TGCGCCAGCAGCTTTGTGGTCTGGAACACTGAAGCTTTCTTT.

The sample holds many counts of this clone. This chain joins TRBV7-2 and TRBJ2-5; tentatively, D is TRBD2 (5 bases). CDR3 length equals 13 residues. Germline CDR1 SGHTA, CDR2 FQGNSA. Trimming took off 5 bases at V and 4 bases at J, with 11 bases between the two ends. This chain's CDR3 is CASSPSGSETQYF. The CDR3 DNA is TGTGCCAGCAGCCCCTCGGGGTCAGAGACCCAGTACTTC.

This clone is medium-sized (0.01 to 0.1%) by share. The chain uses TRBV6-1 and TRBJ2-7, with 8 bases aligning to TRBD1. Trimming at V came to 5 bases and at J to 5 bases, leaving 14 bases not matched to a gene. Germline values: CDR1 MNHNS, CDR2 SASEGT. The CDR3 length is 16 residues. The CDR3 coding sequence is TGTGCCAGCAGTTTACAGGGGGGCACAGAGCCGGACGAGCAGTACTTC. Translated: CASSLQGGTEPDEQYF.

This clone has ten or more counts. V and J are TRBV12-5 and TRBJ2-3; 11 bases match TRBD2. The length of the CDR3 is 15 residues. With V trimmed by 1 base and J by 8 bases, 5 bases remained unmatched. Per the germline V gene, CDR1 is LGHNT and CDR2 is FRNRAP. Here the CDR3 DNA reads TGTGCTAGTGGTTTGGCTAGACTAGCGGGAACTACGCAGTATTTT. It yields the protein CASGLARLAGTTQYF.

This clone was detected many times. The chain joins TRBV28 to TRBJ2-1, with a tentative D call TRBD2 (6 bases). This CDR3 has 17 residues. Germline-derived CDR1 and CDR2 are MDHEN and SYDVKM. V gave up 3 bases and J gave up 0 bases, with 15 bases separating them. CDR3 DNA sequence: TGTGCCAGCAGTTTTTCGTACGCGGGGAGCTCCTACAATGAGCAGTTCTTC. This translates into CASSFSYAGSSYNEQFF.

This clone has a count of ten or more. The rearrangement links TRBV4-1 to TRBJ1-1; the D is unclear. Trimming left V 3 bases short and J 3 bases short, with 17 bases between. The CDR3 runs to 16 residues. Germline CDR1 and CDR2: MGHRA and YSYEKL. In DNA, the CDR3 is TGCGCCAGCAGCCAGATCGACATGGGGTTTCACACTGAAGCTTTCTTT. This sequence encodes CASSQIDMGFHTEAFF.

This clone appeared many times. J is TRBJ2-1 and V is TRBV29-1, with D perhaps given as TRBD1 or TRBD2 (5 bases each). Germline-derived CDR1 and CDR2 are SQVTM and ANQGSEA. The CDR3 is made up of 12 amino acids. Trimming left V 7 bases short and J 5 bases short, with 12 bases between. This chain's CDR3 is CSAWDGDNEQFF. The CDR3 DNA is TGCAGCGCCTGGGACGGGGACAATGAGCAGTTCTTC.

In this sample, this clone turned up many times. The gene calls are TRBV2 and TRBJ2-3; D could derive from TRBD1 or TRBD2 (5 bases each). Germline V gives CDR1 SNHLY, CDR2 FYNNEI. This CDR3 is 16 amino acids long. V was pared by 6 bases and J by 1 base, with 17 bases between. The CDR3 region is CASRGFRDGGTDTQYF. CDR3 coding DNA: TGTGCCAGCAGAGGTTTCCGGGACGGGGGCACAGATACGCAGTATTTT.

The chain has TRBV11-1 and TRBJ1-6; TRBD1 might be the D (5 bases). With 5 bases removed from V and 9 bases from J, the gap between germline ends came to 23 bases. The germline CDR1 and CDR2 sequences are SGHAT and FQDESV (reference sequence). The CDR3 length is 17 residues. CDR3 nucleotides: TGTGCCAGCAGCGATAGGGGCGAGGGGCCGGTATTTTCACCCCTCCACTTT. Translation gives CASSDRGEGPVFSPLHF.

The genes are TRBV27 and TRBJ1-2, with TRBD1 identical over 7 bases. J gave up 3 bases and V 8 bases, and 9 bases lay outside the gene matches. CDR3 length: 14 residues. Germline lookup yields CDR1 MNHEY and CDR2 SMNVEV (reference sequence). The CDR3 is CASWGGQVYYGYTF. The CDR3 DNA is TGTGCCAGCTGGGGAGGACAGGTTTACTATGGCTACACCTTC.

This clone was recorded many times. The CDR3 bases are TGTGCCAGCAGCTTCTCTGGACAAAGGGAAGAGCAGTACTTC. Translating gives CASSFSGQREEQYF. This chain links TRBV5-8 with TRBJ2-7, with a possible D match to TRBD1 (5 bases). V gave up 2 bases and J gave up 7 bases, with 16 bases separating them. CDR3 length: 14 amino acids. Germline values: CDR1 SGHTS, CDR2 YDEGEE.

This clone occurred many times. The J gene is TRBJ2-6, the V gene TRBV15; D gene uncertain. The V gene's germline CDR1 is LNHNV and CDR2 YYDKDF (reference sequence). The CDR3 spans 17 residues. The V and J ends lost 7 bases and 0 bases respectively, with 16 bases between them. The CDR3 spells CATTNPLGLSGANVLTF. The CDR3 DNA follows: TGTGCCACCACCAATCCCCTTGGCCTCTCTGGGGCCAACGTCCTGACTTTC.

This chain links TRBV9 with TRBJ2-3, with 8 bases identical to TRBD2. The CDR3 extends over 12 amino acids. Trimming removed 5 bases from V and 6 bases from J; junction bases left unmatched: 2. Germline V gene lookup returns CDR1 SGDLS and CDR2 YYNGEE. CDR3 in amino acids: CASRGTRDTQYF. The CDR3 DNA is TGTGCCAGCAGGGGGACTAGGGATACGCAGTATTTT.

The sample holds many counts of this clone. This chain's CDR3 is CASSLGGREQFF. The DNA for the CDR3 is TGTGCCAGCAGTTTAGGGGGTCGGGAGCAGTTCTTC. V gene TRBV27 combines with J gene TRBJ2-1, with D possibly being TRBD1 or TRBD2 (5 bases each). The CDR3 consists of 12 residues. Germline values: CDR1 MNHEY, CDR2 SMNVEV (reference sequence). Trimming took off 2 bases at V and 10 bases at J, with 9 bases between the two ends.

This clone was counted ten times or more. This rearrangement joins TRBV10-2 to TRBJ2-3; perhaps TRBD2 as D (6 bases). CDR1 is WSHSY, CDR2 SAAADI, per germline. CDR3 length: 14 residues. With 8 bases removed from V and 0 bases from J, the gap between germline ends came to 12 bases. The CDR3: CASGGIGSTDTQYF. The CDR3 bases are TGCGCCAGCGGAGGGATCGGGAGCACAGATACGCAGTATTTT.

This clone was observed at least ten times. V is TRBV7-9 and J is TRBJ2-2; perhaps TRBD2 as D (5 bases). V was cut by 1 base and J by 6 bases, with 12 bases left in between. Germline values: CDR1 SEHNR, CDR2 FQNEAQ (reference sequence). This CDR3 has 15 amino acids. CDR3 protein: CASSLVRGNAGELFF. The CDR3 DNA reads TGTGCCAGCAGCTTAGTACGGGGAAATGCCGGGGAGCTGTTTTTT. The full variable domain, in which reference TRBV7-9 and TRBJ2-2 provide the parts outside the CDR3, is DTGVSQNPRHKITKRGQNVTFRCDPISEHNRLYWYRQTLGQGPEFLTYFQNEAQLEKSRLLSDRFSAERPKGSFSTLEIQRTEQGDSAMYLCASSLVRGNAGELFFGEGSRLTVL.

The table lists this clone with many counts. The rearrangement links TRBV20-1 to TRBJ1-1; possible D gene TRBD1, 6 bases. V dropped 6 bases and J dropped 1 base, with 9 bases sitting between them. CDR1 DFQATT and CDR2 SNEGSKA come from the germline V gene (reference sequence). The CDR3 sequence is 12 residues long. The CDR3 nucleotides read TGCAGTGCCACGGACAGGAACACTGAAGCTTTCTTT. It yields the protein CSATDRNTEAFF.

This clone has at least ten counts. The chain links TRBV20-1 to TRBJ2-2; D is tentatively TRBD1 or TRBD2 (5 bases each). Germline values: CDR1 DFQATT, CDR2 SNEGSKA (reference sequence). V was clipped by 6 bases and J by 1 base, with 12 bases between them. The CDR3 is 14 residues long. CDR3 sequence (DNA): TGCAGTGCCGTGGGGGTTCGGAACACCGGGGAGCTGTTTTTT. Translation: CSAVGVRNTGELFF.

The table lists this clone with a few counts. Here the CDR3 reads CAIKLGQGNTEAFF. The CDR3 nucleotides are TGTGCCATTAAACTGGGACAGGGGAACACTGAAGCTTTCTTT. This sequence joins TRBV10-3 and TRBJ1-1; 9 bases fit TRBD1. Per the germline V gene, CDR1 is ENHRY and CDR2 is SYGVKD. This CDR3 is built from 14 residues. V was clipped by 9 bases and J by 1 base; unmatched bases: 6.